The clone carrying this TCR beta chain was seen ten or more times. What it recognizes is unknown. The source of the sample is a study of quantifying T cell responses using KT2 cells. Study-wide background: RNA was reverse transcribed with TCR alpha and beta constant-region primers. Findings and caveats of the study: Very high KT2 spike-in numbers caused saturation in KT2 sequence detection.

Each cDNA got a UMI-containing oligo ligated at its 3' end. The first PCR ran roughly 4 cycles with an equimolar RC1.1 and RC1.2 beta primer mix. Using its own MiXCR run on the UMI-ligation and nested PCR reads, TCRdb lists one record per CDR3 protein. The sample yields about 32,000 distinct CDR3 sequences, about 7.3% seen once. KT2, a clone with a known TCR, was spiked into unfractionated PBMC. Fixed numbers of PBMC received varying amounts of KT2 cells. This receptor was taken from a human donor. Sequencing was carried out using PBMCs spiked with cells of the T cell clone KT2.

The CDR3 DNA is TGTGCCAGCAACGGGGCGGGAGGAAGAGGCGAGCAGTACTTC. Translation gives CASNGAGGRGEQYF. The rearrangement joins TRBV6-2 or TRBV6-3 to TRBJ2-7, with 8 bases that match TRBD2. CDR3 size: 14 residues. Germline V lookup: CDR1 MNHEY, CDR2 SVGEGT. J lost 6 bases, V lost 7 bases, and 11 bases had no gene match.